This T cell receptor (beta chain) emerged from a study of T-cell memory formation after mild COVID-19. In this sample, this clonotype turned up a few times. TCRdb processed the 5' RACE reads anew with MiXCR; each CDR3 protein has one entry. The table records under 700,000 distinct CDR3 sequences, roughly 20% of them present only once. With 4 bases removed from V and 8 bases from J, the gap between germline ends came to 12 bases. The CDR3 loop spans 12 amino acids. Germline V gene data show CDR1 as DFQATT and CDR2 as SNEGSKA (reference sequence). The sample was PBMCs or a T cell subset sorted from them (not recorded which). The chain couples TRBV20-1 to TRBJ2-1; D is uncertain. This receptor was taken from an adult woman who had mild COVID-19 (a few samples of this study predate the infection). Cell type and time point are not known. The CDR3 DNA sequence: TGCAGTGCTAACCGCAAAGTCTATGAGCAGTTCTTC. It translates to CSANRKVYEQFF.